The clone carrying this T cell receptor beta chain occurred a few times. V gave up 8 bases and J gave up 1 base, with 12 bases separating them. From germline, CDR1 is LNHDA and CDR2 SQIVND (reference sequence). This CDR3 is 15 amino acids long. The record originates from a study of T cells after yellow fever vaccination. One entry per CDR3 protein, called by TCRdb with MiXCR from the 5' RACE reads. The sample records about 310,000 distinct CDR3 sequences, more than 3% being singletons. The material sequenced was PBMCs, taken on the day of the yellow fever booster vaccination. The clonotype originates from a man in his late teens or twenties who received the YFV17D yellow fever vaccine. This rearrangement joins TRBV19 to TRBJ2-6; D is ambiguous. The CDR3 sequence: CASQRRVSGANVLTF. CDR3 bases: TGTGCCAGTCAGAGGAGAGTATCTGGGGCCAACGTCCTGACTTTC.